The TCR beta chain under discussion was sequenced for a study of regulatory T cells in long-lasting Graves disease. In this sample, this clonotype turned up many times. Construction of the TCR beta libraries employed iRepertoire HTBI primers in conjunction with Arm-PCR of CDR3 regions. Using its own MiXCR run on the multiplex PCR reads, TCRdb lists one record per CDR3 protein. The table shows roughly 560,000 distinct CDR3 sequences, with about 16% occurring only once. Time point defined: newly diagnosed GD, antithyroid drugs for less than 3 months. TCR sequences were obtained from RNA taken from PBMCs. With EDTA tubes as the receptacles, about 9 milliliters of peripheral blood were drawn. CDR3 size: 14 residues. Germline CDR1 and CDR2: SGDLS and YYNGEE. The junction had 6 bases not matched to a gene; V was cut back by 3 bases and J by 7 bases. Separately, the same data were catalogued under a study of T cells in Graves' hyperthyroidism and ophthalmopathy. Per that paper: Uncontrolled infection, other autoimmune disease, pregnancy or lactation disqualified patients from enrolment. TCR CDR3 underwent first-round RT-PCR with the HTBI primer set.

The receptor comes from a woman aged 35-65 years with Graves disease. The gene calls are TRBV9 and TRBJ1-5; TRBD1 agrees at 8 bases. The material sequenced was peripheral blood mononuclear cells (PBMCs), taken at new diagnosis, from a patient treated with antithyroid drugs. This chain's CDR3 is CASSEDRVGQPQHF. The DNA for the CDR3 is TGTGCCAGCAGCGAGGACAGGGTTGGCCAGCCCCAGCATTTT.